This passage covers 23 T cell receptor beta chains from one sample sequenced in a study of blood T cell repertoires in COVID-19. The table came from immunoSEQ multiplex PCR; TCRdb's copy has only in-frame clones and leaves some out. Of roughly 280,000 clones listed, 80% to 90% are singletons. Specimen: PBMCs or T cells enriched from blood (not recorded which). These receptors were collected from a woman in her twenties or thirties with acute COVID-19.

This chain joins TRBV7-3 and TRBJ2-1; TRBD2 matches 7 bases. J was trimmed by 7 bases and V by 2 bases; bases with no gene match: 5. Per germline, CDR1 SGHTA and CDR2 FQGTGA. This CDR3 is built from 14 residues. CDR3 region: CASSLYAGANEQFF. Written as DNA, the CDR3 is TGTGCCAGCAGCTTATATGCGGGAGCAAATGAGCAGTTCTTC.

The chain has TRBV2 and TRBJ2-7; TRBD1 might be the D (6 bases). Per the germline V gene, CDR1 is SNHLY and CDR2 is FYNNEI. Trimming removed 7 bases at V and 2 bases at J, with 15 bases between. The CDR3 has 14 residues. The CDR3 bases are TGTGCCAGCACTGGGGACAAAGGGACCTACGAGCAGTACTTC. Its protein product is CASTGDKGTYEQYF.

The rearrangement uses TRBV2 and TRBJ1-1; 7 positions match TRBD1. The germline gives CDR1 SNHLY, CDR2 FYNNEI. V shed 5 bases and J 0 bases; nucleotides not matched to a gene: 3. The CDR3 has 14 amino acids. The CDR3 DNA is TGTGCCAGCAGTCGGGACAGCTTGAACACTGAAGCTTTCTTT. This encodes CASSRDSLNTEAFF.

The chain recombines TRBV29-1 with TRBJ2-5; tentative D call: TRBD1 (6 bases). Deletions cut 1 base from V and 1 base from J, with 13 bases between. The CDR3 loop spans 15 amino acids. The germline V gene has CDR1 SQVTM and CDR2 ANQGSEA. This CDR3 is CSVEGTDTFQETQYF. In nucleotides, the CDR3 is TGCAGCGTTGAAGGGACAGACACTTTCCAAGAGACCCAGTACTTC.

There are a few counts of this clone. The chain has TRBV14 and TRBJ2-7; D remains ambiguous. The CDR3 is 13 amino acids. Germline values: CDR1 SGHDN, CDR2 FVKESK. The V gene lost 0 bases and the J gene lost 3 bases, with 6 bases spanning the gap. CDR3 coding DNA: TGTGCCAGCAGCCAAGATCCCGGCTACGAGCAGTACTTC. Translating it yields CASSQDPGYEQYF.

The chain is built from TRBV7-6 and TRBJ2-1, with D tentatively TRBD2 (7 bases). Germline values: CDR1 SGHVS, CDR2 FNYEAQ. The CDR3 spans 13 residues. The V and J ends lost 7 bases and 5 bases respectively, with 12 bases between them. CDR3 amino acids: CASTVGGDNEQFF. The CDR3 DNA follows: TGTGCCAGCACCGTAGGGGGGGACAATGAGCAGTTCTTC.

The CDR3 DNA reads TGTGCCAGTAGTATCTCGTATCAGGGTTATTCACCCCTCCACTTT. Its protein product is CASSISYQGYSPLHF. This chain links TRBV19 with TRBJ1-6, with D perhaps TRBD1 (5 bases). Trimming stripped 3 bases from V and 8 bases from J, with 14 bases between. Germline CDR1 and CDR2: LNHDA and SQIVND (reference sequence). This CDR3 spans 15 amino acids.

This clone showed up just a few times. The CDR3 loop is CASSGVTSGLSRYEQYF. The CDR3 region has the DNA TGTGCCAGCAGTGGGGTGACTAGCGGGCTTTCGCGCTACGAGCAGTACTTC. The V gene is TRBV2, the J gene TRBJ2-7; 10 bases match TRBD2. The J segment lost 3 bases and the V segment lost 4 bases, leaving 12 bases of the junction unmatched. CDR1 is SNHLY, CDR2 FYNNEI, per germline. The CDR3 runs to 17 residues. The full variable domain, its missing parts supplied by reference TRBV2 and TRBJ2-7, is EPEVTQTPSHQVTQMGQEVILRCVPISNHLYFYWYRQILGQKVEFLVSFYNNEISEKSEIFDDQFSVERPDGSNFTLKIRSTKLEDSAMYFCASSGVTSGLSRYEQYFGPGTRLTVT.

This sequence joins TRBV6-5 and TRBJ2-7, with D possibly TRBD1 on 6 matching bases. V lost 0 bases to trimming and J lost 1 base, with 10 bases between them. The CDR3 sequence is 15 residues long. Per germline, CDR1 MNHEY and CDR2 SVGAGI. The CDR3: CASSYSGGRSYEQYF. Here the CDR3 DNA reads TGTGCCAGCAGTTACTCAGGGGGACGGTCCTACGAGCAGTACTTC.

The CDR3 protein is CASSFRDNYNEQFF. As DNA, the CDR3 is TGTGCCAGCAGTTTTCGGGACAACTACAATGAGCAGTTCTTC. The chain recombines TRBV27 with TRBJ2-1, with D perhaps TRBD1 (6 bases). The germline V gene encodes CDR1 MNHEY and CDR2 SMNVEV (reference sequence). Trimming stripped 3 bases from V and 3 bases from J, with 9 bases between. This CDR3 is 14 amino acids long.

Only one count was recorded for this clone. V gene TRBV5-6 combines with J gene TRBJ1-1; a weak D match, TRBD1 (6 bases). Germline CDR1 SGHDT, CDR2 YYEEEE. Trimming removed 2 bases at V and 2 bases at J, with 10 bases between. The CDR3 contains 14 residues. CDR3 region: CASSLQGSNTEAFF. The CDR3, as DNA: TGTGCCAGCAGCTTACAGGGTTCTAACACTGAAGCTTTCTTT.

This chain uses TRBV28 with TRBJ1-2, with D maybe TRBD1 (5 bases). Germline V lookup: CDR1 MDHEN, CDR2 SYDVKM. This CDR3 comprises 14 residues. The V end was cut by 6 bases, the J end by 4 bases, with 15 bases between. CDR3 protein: CASSTVERGYGYTF. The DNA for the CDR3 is TGTGCCAGCAGCACCGTTGAAAGGGGCTATGGCTACACCTTC.

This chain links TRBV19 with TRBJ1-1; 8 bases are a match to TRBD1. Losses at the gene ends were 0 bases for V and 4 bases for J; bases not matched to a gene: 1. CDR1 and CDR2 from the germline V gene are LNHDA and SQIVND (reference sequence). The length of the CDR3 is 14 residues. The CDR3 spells CASSIDRGPTEAFF. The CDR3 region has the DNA TGTGCCAGTAGTATAGACAGGGGGCCCACTGAAGCTTTCTTT.

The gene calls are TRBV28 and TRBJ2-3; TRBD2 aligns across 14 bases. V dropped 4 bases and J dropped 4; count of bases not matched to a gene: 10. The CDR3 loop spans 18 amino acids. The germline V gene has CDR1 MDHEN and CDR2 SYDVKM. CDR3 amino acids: CASSSVPGLAGVSDTQYF. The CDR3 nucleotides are TGTGCCAGCAGTTCCGTCCCGGGACTAGCGGGAGTTTCAGATACGCAGTATTTT.

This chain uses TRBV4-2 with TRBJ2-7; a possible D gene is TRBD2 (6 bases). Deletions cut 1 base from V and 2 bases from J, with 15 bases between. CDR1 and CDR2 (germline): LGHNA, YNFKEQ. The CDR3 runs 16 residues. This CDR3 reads CASSQVIRERAYEQYF. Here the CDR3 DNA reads TGTGCCAGCAGCCAAGTTATCCGGGAGAGGGCCTACGAGCAGTACTTC.

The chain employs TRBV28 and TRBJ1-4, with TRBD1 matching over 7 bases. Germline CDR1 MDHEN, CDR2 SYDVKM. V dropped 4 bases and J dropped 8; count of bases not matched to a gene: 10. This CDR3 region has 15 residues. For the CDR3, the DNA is TGTGCCAGCAGTTCCCCGGGACAGTCTAGAGAAAAACTGTTTTTT. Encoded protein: CASSSPGQSREKLFF. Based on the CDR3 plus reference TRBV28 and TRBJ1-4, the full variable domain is DVKVTQSSRYLVKRTGEKVFLECVQDMDHENMFWYRQDPGLGLRLIYFSYDVKMKEKGDIPEGYSVSREKKERFSLILESASTNQTSMYLCASSSPGQSREKLFFGSGTQLSVL.

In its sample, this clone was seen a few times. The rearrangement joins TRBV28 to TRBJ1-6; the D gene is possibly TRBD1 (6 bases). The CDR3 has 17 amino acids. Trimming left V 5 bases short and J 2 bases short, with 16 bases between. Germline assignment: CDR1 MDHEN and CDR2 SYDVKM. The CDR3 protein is CASSVPRGAPYNSPLHF. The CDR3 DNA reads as TGTGCCAGCAGTGTCCCCCGGGGGGCCCCCTATAATTCACCCCTCCACTTT. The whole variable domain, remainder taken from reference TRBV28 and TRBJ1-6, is DVKVTQSSRYLVKRTGEKVFLECVQDMDHENMFWYRQDPGLGLRLIYFSYDVKMKEKGDIPEGYSVSREKKERFSLILESASTNQTSMYLCASSVPRGAPYNSPLHFGNGTRLTVT.

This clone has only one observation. The CDR3 DNA follows: TGTGCCAGCAGCTTGGAAGTTAGCGGGCAAGAGACCCAGTACTTC. Protein: CASSLEVSGQETQYF. This chain connects TRBV5-4 to TRBJ2-5, with TRBD2 identical over 7 bases. With V trimmed by 0 bases and J by 2 bases, 4 bases remained unmatched. The germline CDR1 and CDR2 sequences are SGHNT and YYREEE (reference sequence). This CDR3 region has 15 residues.

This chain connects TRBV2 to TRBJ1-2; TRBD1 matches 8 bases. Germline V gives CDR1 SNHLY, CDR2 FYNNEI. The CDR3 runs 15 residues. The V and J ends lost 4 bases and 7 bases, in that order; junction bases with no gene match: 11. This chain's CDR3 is CASSGIQQGVGGYTF. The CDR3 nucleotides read TGTGCCAGCAGTGGAATTCAACAGGGGGTAGGTGGCTACACCTTC.

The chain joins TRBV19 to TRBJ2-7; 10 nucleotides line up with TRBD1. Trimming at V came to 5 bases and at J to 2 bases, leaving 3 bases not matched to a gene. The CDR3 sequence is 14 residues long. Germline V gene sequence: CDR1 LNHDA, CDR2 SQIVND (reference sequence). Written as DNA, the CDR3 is TGTGCCAGTAGTTCCGGACAGGGGGCCTACGAGCAGTACTTC. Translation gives CASSSGQGAYEQYF.

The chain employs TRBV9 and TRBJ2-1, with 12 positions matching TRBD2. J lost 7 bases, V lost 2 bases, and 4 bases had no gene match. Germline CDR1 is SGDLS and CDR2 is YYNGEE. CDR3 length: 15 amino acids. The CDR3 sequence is CASSVTSGSGNEQFF. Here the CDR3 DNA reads TGTGCCAGCAGCGTGACTAGCGGGAGTGGTAATGAGCAGTTCTTC.

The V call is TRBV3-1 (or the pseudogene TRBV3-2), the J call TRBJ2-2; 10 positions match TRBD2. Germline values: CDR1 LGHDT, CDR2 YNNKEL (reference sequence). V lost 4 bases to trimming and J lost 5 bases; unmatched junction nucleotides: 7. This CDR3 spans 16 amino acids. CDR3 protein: CASSPPGLARTGELFF. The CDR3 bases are TGTGCCAGCAGCCCCCCGGGACTAGCGAGGACCGGGGAGCTGTTTTTT.

CDR3 amino acids: CASSQGSGVGQETQYF. The CDR3 region has the DNA TGTGCCAGCAGCCAAGGGTCCGGGGTCGGCCAAGAGACCCAGTACTTC. The genes are TRBV4-2 and TRBJ2-5; perhaps TRBD2 as D (5 bases). The germline V and J ends were trimmed by 1 base and 1 base, with 13 bases remaining between them. Looked up from germline, CDR1 is LGHNA and CDR2 is YNFKEQ. The CDR3 runs to 16 residues.